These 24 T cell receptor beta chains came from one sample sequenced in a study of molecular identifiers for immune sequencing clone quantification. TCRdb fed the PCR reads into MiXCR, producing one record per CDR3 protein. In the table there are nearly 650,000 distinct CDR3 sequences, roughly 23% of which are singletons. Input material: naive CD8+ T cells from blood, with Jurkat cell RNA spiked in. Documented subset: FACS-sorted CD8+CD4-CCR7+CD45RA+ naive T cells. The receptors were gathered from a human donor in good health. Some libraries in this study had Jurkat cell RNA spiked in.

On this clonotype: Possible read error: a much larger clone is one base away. The CDR3 nucleotides read TGTGCCAGCAGCTTCCAGGAACGAAAACTGTTTTTT. Its protein is CASSFQERKLFF. The V gene is TRBV7-2, the J gene TRBJ1-4; the D is unclear. V lost 3 bases to trimming and J lost 10 bases, with 9 bases between them. The V gene's germline CDR1 is SGHTA and CDR2 FQGNSA. The CDR3 covers 12 residues.

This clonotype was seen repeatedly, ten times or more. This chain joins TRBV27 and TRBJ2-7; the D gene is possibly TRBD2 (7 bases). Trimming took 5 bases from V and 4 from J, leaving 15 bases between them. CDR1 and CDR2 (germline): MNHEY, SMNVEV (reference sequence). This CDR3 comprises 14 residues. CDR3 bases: TGTGCCAGCAGTCCTTCCAGGGGAGGGTACGAGCAGTACTTC. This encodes CASSPSRGGYEQYF.

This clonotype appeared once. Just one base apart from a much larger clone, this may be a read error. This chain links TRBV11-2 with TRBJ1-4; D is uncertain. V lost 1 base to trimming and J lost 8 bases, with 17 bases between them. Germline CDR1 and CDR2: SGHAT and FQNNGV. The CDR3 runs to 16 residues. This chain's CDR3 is CASSLGFRVLREKLFF. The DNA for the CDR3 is TGTGCCAGCAGCTTAGGATTTAGGGTTTTACGAGAAAAACTGTTTTTT. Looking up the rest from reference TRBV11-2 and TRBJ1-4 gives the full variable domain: EAGVAQSPRYKIIEKRQSVAFWCNPISGHATLYWYQQILGQGPKLLIQFQNNGVVDDSQLPKDRFSAERLKGVDSTLKIQPAKLEDSAVYLCASSLGFRVLREKLFFGSGTQLSVL.

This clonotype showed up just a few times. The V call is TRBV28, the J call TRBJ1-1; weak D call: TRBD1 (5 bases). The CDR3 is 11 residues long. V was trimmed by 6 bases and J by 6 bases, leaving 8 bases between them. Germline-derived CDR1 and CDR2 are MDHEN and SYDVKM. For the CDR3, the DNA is TGTGCCAGCAGGGGGGGGGCTGAAGCTTTCTTT. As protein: CASRGGAEAFF.

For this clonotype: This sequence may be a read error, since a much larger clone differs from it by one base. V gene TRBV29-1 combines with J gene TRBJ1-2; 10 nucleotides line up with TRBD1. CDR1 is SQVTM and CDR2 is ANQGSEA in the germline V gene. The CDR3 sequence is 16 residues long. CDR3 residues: CSVDMTGGRKGYDYTF. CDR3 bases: TGCAGCGTTGACATGACAGGGGGCAGAAAGGGCTATGACTACACCTTC. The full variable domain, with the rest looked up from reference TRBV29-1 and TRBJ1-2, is SAVISQKPSRDICQRGTSLTIQCQVDSQVTMMFWYRQQPGQSLTLIATANQGSEATYESGFVIDKFPISRPNLTFSTLTVSNMSPEDSSIYLCSVDMTGGRKGYDYTFGSGTRLTVV.

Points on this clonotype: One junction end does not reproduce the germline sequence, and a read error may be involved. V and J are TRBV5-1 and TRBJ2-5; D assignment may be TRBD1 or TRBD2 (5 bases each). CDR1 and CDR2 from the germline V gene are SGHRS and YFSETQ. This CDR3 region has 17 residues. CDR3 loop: CASSFRSSGPLQGTQHF. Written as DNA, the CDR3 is TGCGCCAGCAGCTTCCGTTCGTCGGGGCCCCTCCAAGGGACCCAGCACTTC. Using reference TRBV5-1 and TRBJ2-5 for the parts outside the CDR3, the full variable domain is KAGVTQTPRYLIKTRGQQVTLSCSPISGHRSVSWYQQTPGQGLQFLFEYFSETQRNKGNFPGRFSGRQFSNSRSEMNVSTLELGDSALYLCASSFRSSGPLQGTQHFGPGTRLLVL.

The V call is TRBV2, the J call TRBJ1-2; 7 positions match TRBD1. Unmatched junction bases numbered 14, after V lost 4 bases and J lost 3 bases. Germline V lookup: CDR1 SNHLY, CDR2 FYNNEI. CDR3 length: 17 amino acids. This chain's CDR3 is CASSGNNDRAEDYGYTF. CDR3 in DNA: TGTGCCAGCAGTGGGAACAATGACAGGGCAGAGGACTATGGCTACACCTTC. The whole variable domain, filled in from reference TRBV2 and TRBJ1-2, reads EPEVTQTPSHQVTQMGQEVILRCVPISNHLYFYWYRQILGQKVEFLVSFYNNEISEKSEIFDDQFSVERPDGSNFTLKIRSTKLEDSAMYFCASSGNNDRAEDYGYTFGSGTRLTVV.

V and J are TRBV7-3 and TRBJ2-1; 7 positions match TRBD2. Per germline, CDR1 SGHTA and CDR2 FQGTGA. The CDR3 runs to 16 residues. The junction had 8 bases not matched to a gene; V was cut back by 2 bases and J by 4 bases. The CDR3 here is CASSLSLAAPYNEQFF. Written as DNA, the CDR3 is TGTGCCAGCAGCTTATCCCTAGCGGCCCCATACAATGAGCAGTTCTTC.

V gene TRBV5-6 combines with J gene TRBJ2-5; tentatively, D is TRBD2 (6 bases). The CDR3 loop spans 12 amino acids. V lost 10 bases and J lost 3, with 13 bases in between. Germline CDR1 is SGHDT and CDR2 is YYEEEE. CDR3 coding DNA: TGTGCCGGCGGGGCCAGAGAAGAGACCCAGTACTTC. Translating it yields CAGGAREETQYF.

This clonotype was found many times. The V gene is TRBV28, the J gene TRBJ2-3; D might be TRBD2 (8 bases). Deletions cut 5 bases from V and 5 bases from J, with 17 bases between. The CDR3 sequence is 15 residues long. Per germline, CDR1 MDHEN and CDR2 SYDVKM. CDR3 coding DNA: TGTGCCAGCAGTGTGAGGGGGCTAGCGGGAGATACGCAGTATTTT. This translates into CASSVRGLAGDTQYF. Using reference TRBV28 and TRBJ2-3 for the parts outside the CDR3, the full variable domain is DVKVTQSSRYLVKRTGEKVFLECVQDMDHENMFWYRQDPGLGLRLIYFSYDVKMKEKGDIPEGYSVSREKKERFSLILESASTNQTSMYLCASSVRGLAGDTQYFGPGTRLTVL.

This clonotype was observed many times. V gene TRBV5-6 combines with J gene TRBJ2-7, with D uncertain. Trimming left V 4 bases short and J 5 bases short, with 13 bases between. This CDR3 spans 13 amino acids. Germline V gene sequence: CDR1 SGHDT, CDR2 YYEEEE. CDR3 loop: CASSLAGSHEQYF. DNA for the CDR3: TGTGCCAGCAGCCTCGCAGGTTCCCACGAGCAGTACTTC.

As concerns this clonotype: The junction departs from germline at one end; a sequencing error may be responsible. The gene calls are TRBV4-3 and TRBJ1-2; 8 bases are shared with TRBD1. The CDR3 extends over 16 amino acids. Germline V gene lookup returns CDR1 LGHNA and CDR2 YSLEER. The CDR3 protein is CASNQDRTGWNYGYTF. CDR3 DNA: TGCGCCAGCAACCAAGATCGGACAGGGTGGAACTATGGCTACACCTTC.

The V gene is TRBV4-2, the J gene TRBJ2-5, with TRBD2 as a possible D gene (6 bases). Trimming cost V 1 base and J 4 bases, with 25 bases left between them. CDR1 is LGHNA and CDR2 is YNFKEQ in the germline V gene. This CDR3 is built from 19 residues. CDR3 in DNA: TGTGCCAGCAGCCAAGGAGGGGCCCGCGGGGCTAGCTGGCGAGAGACCCAGTACTTC. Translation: CASSQGGARGASWRETQYF.

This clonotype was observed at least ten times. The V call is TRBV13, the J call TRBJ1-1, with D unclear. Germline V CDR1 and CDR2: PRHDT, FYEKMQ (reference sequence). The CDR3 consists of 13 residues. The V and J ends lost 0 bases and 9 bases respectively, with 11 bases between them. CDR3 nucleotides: TGTGCCAGCAGCTTAGGGAGGACGGGAAAAGCTTTCTTT. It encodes CASSLGRTGKAFF.

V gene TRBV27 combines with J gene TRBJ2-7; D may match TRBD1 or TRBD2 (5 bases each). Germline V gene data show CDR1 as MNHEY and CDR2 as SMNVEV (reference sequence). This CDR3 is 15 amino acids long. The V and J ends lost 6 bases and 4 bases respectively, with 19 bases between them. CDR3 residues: CASSPRGVWGYEQYF. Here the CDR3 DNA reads TGTGCCAGCAGCCCCCGGGGTGTTTGGGGGTACGAGCAGTACTTC.

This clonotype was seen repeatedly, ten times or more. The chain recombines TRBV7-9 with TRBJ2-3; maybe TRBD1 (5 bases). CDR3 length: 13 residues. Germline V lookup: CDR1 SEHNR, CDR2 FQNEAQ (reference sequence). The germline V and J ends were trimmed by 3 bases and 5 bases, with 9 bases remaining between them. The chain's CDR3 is CASSFVGVDTQYF. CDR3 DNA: TGTGCCAGCAGCTTCGTAGGGGTAGATACGCAGTATTTT.

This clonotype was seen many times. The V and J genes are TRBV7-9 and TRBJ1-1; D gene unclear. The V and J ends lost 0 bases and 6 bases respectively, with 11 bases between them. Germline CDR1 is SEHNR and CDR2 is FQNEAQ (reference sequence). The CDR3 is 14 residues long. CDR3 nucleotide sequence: TGTGCCAGCAGCTTAGCGACCACAGCTCCTGAAGCTTTCTTT. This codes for CASSLATTAPEAFF.

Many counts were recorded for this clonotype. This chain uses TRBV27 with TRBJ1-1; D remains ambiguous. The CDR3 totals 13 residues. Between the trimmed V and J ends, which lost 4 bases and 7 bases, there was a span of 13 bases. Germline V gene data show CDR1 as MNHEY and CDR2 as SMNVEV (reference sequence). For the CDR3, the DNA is TGTGCCAGCAGTTATGTGAGTGGGGTTGAAGCTTTCTTT. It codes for CASSYVSGVEAFF.

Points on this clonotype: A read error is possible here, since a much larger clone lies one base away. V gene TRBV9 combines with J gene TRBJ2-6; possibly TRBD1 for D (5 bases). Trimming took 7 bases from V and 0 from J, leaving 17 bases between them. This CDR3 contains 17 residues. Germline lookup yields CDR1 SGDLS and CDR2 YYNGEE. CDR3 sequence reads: CASGADIFTSGANVLTF. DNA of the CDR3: TGTGCCAGCGGCGCGGACATATTTACCTCTGGGGCCAACGTCCTGACTTTC.

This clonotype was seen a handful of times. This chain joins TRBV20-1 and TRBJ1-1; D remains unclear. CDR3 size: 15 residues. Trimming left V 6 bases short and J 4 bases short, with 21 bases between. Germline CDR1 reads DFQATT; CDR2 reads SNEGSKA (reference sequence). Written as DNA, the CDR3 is TGCAGTGCCCCGAGGGCCCTTGCTGCTTCCACTGAAGCTTTCTTT. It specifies CSAPRALAASTEAFF.

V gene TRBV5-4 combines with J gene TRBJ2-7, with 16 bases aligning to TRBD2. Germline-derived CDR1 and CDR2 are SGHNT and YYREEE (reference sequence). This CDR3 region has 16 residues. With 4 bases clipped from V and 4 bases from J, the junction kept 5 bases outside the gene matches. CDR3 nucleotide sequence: TGTGCCAGCAGCCTGGGACTAGCGGGGGGGATTTACGAGCAGTACTTC. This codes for CASSLGLAGGIYEQYF.

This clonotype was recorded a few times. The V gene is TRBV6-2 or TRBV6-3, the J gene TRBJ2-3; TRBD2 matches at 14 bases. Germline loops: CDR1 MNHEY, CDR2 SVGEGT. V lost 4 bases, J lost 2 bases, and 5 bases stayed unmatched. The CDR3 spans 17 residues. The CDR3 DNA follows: TGTGCCAGCAGTTCCAGGACTAGCGGGAGGCCCACAGATACGCAGTATTTT. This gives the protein CASSSRTSGRPTDTQYF.

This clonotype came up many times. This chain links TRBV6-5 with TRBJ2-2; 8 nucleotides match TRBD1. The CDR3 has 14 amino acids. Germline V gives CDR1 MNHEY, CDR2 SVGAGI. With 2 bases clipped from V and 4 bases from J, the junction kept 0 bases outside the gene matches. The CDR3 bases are TGTGCCAGCAGTTACGGGACAGGCACCGGGGAGCTGTTTTTT. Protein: CASSYGTGTGELFF.

CDR3 nucleotide sequence: TGTGCCAGCAGCCCCAGGGGGGGCCTAGCGGGGGGGCGAGAGACCCAGTACTTC. Translation: CASSPRGGLAGGRETQYF. The V call is TRBV7-9, the J call TRBJ2-5, with 12 bases lining up with TRBD2. V shed 5 bases and J 4 bases; nucleotides not matched to a gene: 14. This CDR3 region has 18 residues. Germline V gene lookup returns CDR1 SEHNR and CDR2 FQNEAQ (reference sequence).